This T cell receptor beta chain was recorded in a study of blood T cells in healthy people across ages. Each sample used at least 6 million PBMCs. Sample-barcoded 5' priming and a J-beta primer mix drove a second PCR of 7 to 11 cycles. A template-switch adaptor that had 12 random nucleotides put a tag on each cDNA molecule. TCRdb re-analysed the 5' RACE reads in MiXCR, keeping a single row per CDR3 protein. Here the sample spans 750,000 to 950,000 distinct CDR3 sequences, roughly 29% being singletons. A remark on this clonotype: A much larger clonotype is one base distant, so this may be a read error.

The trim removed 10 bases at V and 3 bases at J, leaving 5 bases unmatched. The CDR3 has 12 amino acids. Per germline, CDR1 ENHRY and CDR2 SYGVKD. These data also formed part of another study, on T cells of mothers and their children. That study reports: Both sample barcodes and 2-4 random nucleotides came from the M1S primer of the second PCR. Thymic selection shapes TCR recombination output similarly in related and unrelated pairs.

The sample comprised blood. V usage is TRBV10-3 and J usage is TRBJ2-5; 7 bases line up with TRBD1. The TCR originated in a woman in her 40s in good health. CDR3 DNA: TGTGCCAGCGCAGGGGGAAAAGAGACCCAGTACTTC. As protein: CASAGGKETQYF.